The 8 T cell receptor beta chains presented below share a single source sample, sequenced in a study of blood T cell repertoires in COVID-19. The protocol was immunoSEQ multiplex PCR, while the TCRdb copy is restricted to in-frame clones and leaves out a portion. The table lists around 300,000 clones, 85% to 90% of them singletons, with over 5.5% in the top ten. Material for sequencing was peripheral blood. The source is a woman aged 45-65 years with COVID-19, enrolled during active disease.

This clone was counted once. V is TRBV6-6 and J is TRBJ2-1, with 7 bases identical to TRBD2. This CDR3 spans 14 amino acids. The V gene end was trimmed by 7 bases and the J gene end by 5 bases; junction bases not matched to a gene: 8. Germline V gene sequence: CDR1 MNHNY, CDR2 SVGAGI (reference sequence). CDR3 amino acids: CASILGGGHNEQFF. CDR3 in DNA: TGTGCCAGCATCCTGGGGGGGGGACACAATGAGCAGTTCTTC.

This chain connects TRBV6-5 to TRBJ2-1; the match to TRBD2 covers 9 bases. This CDR3 is 14 amino acids long. The junction had 8 bases not matched to a gene; V was cut back by 8 bases and J by 6 bases. Germline CDR1 and CDR2: MNHEY and SVGAGI. DNA of the CDR3: TGTGCCAGCGGTTCGGGACTAGCATCCAATGAGCAGTTCTTC. This sequence encodes CASGSGLASNEQFF.

The chain couples TRBV7-7 to TRBJ2-5; D ambiguous. Trimming removed 5 bases at V and 1 base at J, with 11 bases between. This CDR3 spans 14 amino acids. In germline, CDR1 is SSHAT, CDR2 FNYEAQ (reference sequence). The CDR3 DNA reads as TGTGCCAGCAGCGCGGTTCCTAGCCAAGAGACCCAGTACTTC. This gives the protein CASSAVPSQETQYF.

V is TRBV11-3 and J is TRBJ2-6; D may be TRBD1 (5 bases). CDR3 length: 16 residues. Trimming stripped 5 bases from V and 0 bases from J, with 11 bases between. In germline, CDR1 is SGHNT, CDR2 YENEEA. CDR3 sequence (DNA): TGTGCCAGCAGCCGCCGACAGAGCTCTGGGGCCAACGTCCTGACTTTC. Protein product: CASSRRQSSGANVLTF.

This chain joins TRBV5-4 and TRBJ2-1, with 9 nucleotides matching TRBD2. The CDR3 totals 15 residues. Trimming at V came to 0 bases and at J to 10 bases, leaving 8 bases not matched to a gene. Germline-derived CDR1 and CDR2 are SGHNT and YYREEE (reference sequence). The CDR3 reads CASSLVGSGSREQFF. CDR3 nucleotides: TGTGCCAGCAGCTTGGTGGGTAGCGGGAGCAGGGAGCAGTTCTTC.

As regards this clone: Germline and junction disagree at one end, which may indicate a read error. The rearrangement links TRBV29-1 to TRBJ2-7; no firm D call. The CDR3 runs 14 residues. Germline-derived CDR1 and CDR2 are SQVTM and ANQGSEA. CDR3 amino acids: CSVTNFGSAYGQYF. In nucleotides, the CDR3 is TGCAGCGTTACCAATTTCGGGTCTGCCTACGGGCAGTACTTC.

The chain is built from TRBV5-6 and TRBJ1-4; TRBD1 agrees at 9 bases. CDR3 size: 14 residues. V shed 4 bases and J 7 bases; nucleotides not matched to a gene: 5. Germline-derived CDR1 and CDR2 are SGHDT and YYEEEE. CDR3 DNA sequence: TGTGCCAGCAGCCTGACAGGGGGGAGTGAAAAACTGTTTTTT. Residues: CASSLTGGSEKLFF.

This chain links TRBV30 with TRBJ1-3; 7 positions match TRBD1. Germline lookup yields CDR1 GTSNPN and CDR2 SVGIG (reference sequence). J gave up 9 bases and V 0 bases, and 8 bases lay outside the gene matches. The CDR3 is 14 amino acids. Written as DNA, the CDR3 is TGTGCCTGGAGTGTACAGGGGAATAGGGGCACCATATATTTT. Protein: CAWSVQGNRGTIYF.